This is a list of T cell receptor beta chains from one sample in a study of T cell responses to AZD1222 COVID-19 vaccine. TCRdb's copy holds only in-frame clones and misses some; the assay was immunoSEQ multiplex PCR. The data hold some 170,000 clones, with 85% to 90% observed a single time. The sample in question was peripheral blood, obtained on day 0 of AZD1222 vaccination. The receptors here all came from an adult in good health. The CDR3 runs from the conserved cysteine through the conserved F or W. A D gene is named only where the DNA matches it firmly. For some rows the clone size is stated as once, few or many, or as a class when expanded; others skip it.

j_gene: TRBJ1-2; v_gene: TRBV30; abundance: NA; d_gene: NA; CDR3nt: TGTGCCTGGAACAGGGTGTATGGCTACACCTTC; CDR3aa: CAWNRVYGYTF
j_gene: TRBJ1-2; v_gene: TRBV5-1; abundance: NA; d_gene: NA; CDR3nt: TGCGCCAGCAGCAAGGACCGCTCCCAATACTATGGCTACACCTTC; CDR3aa: CASSKDRSQYYGYTF
j_gene: TRBJ1-2; v_gene: TRBV29-1; abundance: few; d_gene: NA; CDR3nt: TGCAGCGTTGAAGCTCCCTGGGGCTATGGCTACACCTTC; CDR3aa: CSVEAPWGYGYTF
j_gene: TRBJ1-3; v_gene: TRBV25-1; abundance: NA; d_gene: NA; CDR3nt: TGTGCCAGCAGTTCGGACATCTCTGGAAACACCATATATTTT; CDR3aa: CASSSDISGNTIYF
j_gene: TRBJ1-1; v_gene: TRBV15; abundance: NA; d_gene: NA; CDR3nt: TGTGCCACCAGACCTGGGGGTCGGGCTGAAGCTTTCTTT; CDR3aa: CATRPGGRAEAFF
j_gene: TRBJ1-6; v_gene: TRBV7-3; abundance: NA; d_gene: NA; CDR3nt: TGTGCCAGCAGCCCTTCGGGACAACTTAATTCACCCCTCCACTTT; CDR3aa: CASSPSGQLNSPLHF
j_gene: TRBJ2-2; v_gene: TRBV19; abundance: once; d_gene: TRBD1; CDR3nt: TGTGCCAGTAATCCCGGGACAGGGAACACCGGGGAGCTGTTTTTT; CDR3aa: CASNPGTGNTGELFF
j_gene: TRBJ2-2; v_gene: TRBV11-2; abundance: NA; d_gene: TRBD2; CDR3nt: TGTGCCAGCAGCTTAGTTTTGTCTAGCGGGAGGGCGAACACCGGGGAGCTGTTTTTT; CDR3aa: CASSLVLSSGRANTGELFF
j_gene: TRBJ1-1; v_gene: TRBV6-6; abundance: NA; d_gene: NA; CDR3nt: TGTGCCAGCAGTTACTCGGCAGACACCCTGAACACTGAAGCTTTCTTT; CDR3aa: CASSYSADTLNTEAFF
j_gene: TRBJ2-3; v_gene: TRBV28; abundance: NA; d_gene: NA; CDR3nt: TGTGCCAGCAGTTTTACACAGGGCCACCCCCTCTCAGATACGCAGTATTTT; CDR3aa: CASSFTQGHPLSDTQYF